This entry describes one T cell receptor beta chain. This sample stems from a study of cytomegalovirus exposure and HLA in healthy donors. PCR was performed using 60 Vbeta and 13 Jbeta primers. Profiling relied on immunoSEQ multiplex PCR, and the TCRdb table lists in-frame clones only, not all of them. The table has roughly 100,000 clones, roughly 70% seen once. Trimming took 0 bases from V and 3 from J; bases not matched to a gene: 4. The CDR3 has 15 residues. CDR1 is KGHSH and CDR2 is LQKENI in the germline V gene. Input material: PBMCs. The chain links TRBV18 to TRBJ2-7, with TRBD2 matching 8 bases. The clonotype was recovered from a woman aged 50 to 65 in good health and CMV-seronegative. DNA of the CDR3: TGTGCCAGCTCACCACCCGGGACTAGTTACTACGAGCAGTACTTC. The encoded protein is CASSPPGTSYYEQYF.